This T cell receptor beta chain emerged from a study of CD8 T cells in ankylosing spondylitis. CDR1 is LGHNA and CDR2 is YSLEER in the germline V gene. V was shortened by 0 bases and J by 0 bases, with 9 bases between the two germline ends. This CDR3 is built from 15 residues. As the method for making TCR beta libraries, quantitative 5'-RACE with molecular barcodes was used. TCRdb ran MiXCR on the 5' RACE reads and lists one entry per CDR3 protein. The data contain some 130,000 distinct CDR3 sequences, just under 7.5% of them seen just once; the ten biggest clones take up around 12%. Regarding the study as a whole: The authors found the disease-linked clones to be CD8+ and relatively rare in peripheral blood.

This clonotype showed up many times. Its matching antigen is unknown. This sequence joins TRBV4-3 and TRBJ2-7; D is unclear. The clonotype originates from a female donor with ankylosing spondylitis or in good health (not recorded which). The sample was blood, either unsorted or a sorted T cell fraction (not recorded which). Here the CDR3 DNA reads TGCGCCAGCAGCCAAGATTTGGGAAGCTCCTACGAGCAGTACTTC. Translation gives CASSQDLGSSYEQYF.